The sequence of this T cell receptor (beta chain) was determined in a study of cytomegalovirus exposure and HLA in healthy donors (dated by TCRdb to the late 2010s). Concerning the study at large: An earlier analysis of approximately 590 of the donors reported about 250 Gb of sequence data and around 120 million unique TCR beta sequences from some 180 million T cells. Around 330 gigabases of sequencing data and around 88 million unique TCR sequences made up an early release that covered several hundred HLA-typed donors. Among the roughly 400 genotyped donors, about 85% belonged to the genetic ancestry cluster associated with self-reported Caucasian donors. The study aimed to test whether signatures of past pathogen exposure could be identified by cataloging public T cell receptors. The T cell repertoires of around 670 subjects were profiled by immunosequencing and related to cytomegalovirus serostatus. In addition to the first cohort of approximately 670 subjects, a separate validation cohort of 130 or so different subjects was used. The study combined high-throughput TCR immunosequencing, statistical association of individual TCRs with disease status, and machine learning to predict cytomegalovirus infection status. A later analysis re-examined previously published TCR beta repertoires from 500 to 700 donors and added high-resolution HLA genotyping to investigate patterns of TCR occurrence. In the later analysis, no new phenotypic data were used to find candidate immune exposures; instead, reliance was placed on TCR beta sequences and their occurrence across donors. An earlier analysis of 587 of the donors used high-throughput TCR beta sequencing to judge whether each TCR beta V gene segment behaved as functional or pseudogenic. Donor age, sex, ethnicity and CMV serostatus were compiled together with the repertoire data. In a later genetic analysis, genome-wide SNP genotypes for about three fifths of the roughly 670 donors were used, and that subset was treated as a discovery cohort. Every repertoire in the discovery cohort had been generated on one and the same sequencing platform. Class I and class II HLA loci were covered by the typing at four-digit resolution. Typing coverage varied by locus: roughly 629-630 donors for A, B, C, DRB1 and DQB1; under 550 for DQA1; about 570 for DPA1; 450 to 480 for DPB1. Because of strong linkage in the cohort, roughly 5 DR-DQ haplotypes were treated as single units for association and clustering. Among roughly 370 genotyped donors of the cohort, an average of about 240,000 unique TCR beta nucleotide sequences were sequenced per donor, around 20% of them non-productive.

Library prep was done by the immunoSEQ multiplex PCR assay. A mixture of 60 forward primers for TCR Vbeta segments and 13 reverse primers for TCR Jbeta segments was used in the multiplex PCR. Amplification of the CDR3 region of rearranged TCR beta genes was performed with a multiplex PCR assay on genomic DNA. The amplified TCR beta libraries were sequenced on the Illumina HiSeq System as 87-base-pair reads. In the paper's pipeline: A later analysis tallied some 79 million unique TCR beta chains across the approximately 670 repertoires, and approximately 12 million of those chains were shared by two or more donors. Raw reads were error-corrected and collapsed into unique sequences with a nearest-neighbor algorithm that merged closely related sequences to remove PCR and sequencing errors. To assign V, D and J gene segments, CDR3 sequences were aligned to IMGT reference sequences. Each retained sequence needed at least a six-nucleotide match to both a V gene segment and a J gene segment. A rearrangement was called productive if the CDR3 had no stop codons and remained in frame with V and J, and every other rearrangement was called non-productive. CDR3 was defined according to IMGT convention as the region running from the second conserved V-encoded cysteine to the conserved J-encoded phenylalanine. In an earlier analysis of just under 600 of the donors, sequences lacking an unambiguous match to a single V gene segment were excluded. In an earlier analysis of approximately 590 of the donors, V segments were called functional above 56.7% productive rearrangements and were called segregating when the between-donor standard deviation exceeded 5%. A statistical classification framework was developed to diagnose cytomegalovirus status using the catalog of TCR beta chain sequences. In a later analysis, TCR nucleotide sequences were compared against IMGT/GENE-DB human TR gene sequences so that V and J genes could be assigned. A later analysis assigned CDR3 sequences and most-parsimonious VDJ recombination scenarios with the TCRdist pipeline. In a later analysis, each TCR beta chain was defined by its CDR3 amino acid sequence together with its V-gene family, and reads lacking a unique V-gene family were excluded. In a later analysis, 550 to 650 highly shared, low-generation-probability nucleotide sequences were removed to address suspected cross-contamination and a sequencing artifact. For each public chain, a later analysis derived a clonal expansion index from normalized ranks of inferred template counts within each repertoire. In a later analysis, generation probabilities were computed using a VDJ recombination model fitted to out-of-frame rearrangements, and the results were checked against IGoR. In a later analysis, hypergeometric tests were used to score TCR-TCR, TCR-HLA and TCR-CMV co-occurrence, with a repertoire-size bias correction applied to TCR pairs. False discovery rates were estimated in a later analysis by permuting HLA or CMV assignments 20 times. In a later analysis, co-occurring TCRs were grouped using DBSCAN, and TCRdist sequence similarity was added for clustering within HLA-allele-positive subsets. Repertoires with fewer than 30,000 or more than 120,000 public chains, plus five repertoires with anomalous nucleotide sharing, were excluded from co-occurrence clustering. The clones in this table, taken by TCRdb from immuneACCESS, are in-frame only. Not every clone is retained; where verified, under half of the shortfall comes from an unresolved V gene, and the cause of the rest is unknown. V and J calls and clone size are those listed in that table; D and trimming were worked out from the DNA. This sample lists tens of thousands of clones; around three quarters were detected once. The top ten clones comprise approximately 7.8% of the sample.

The cohort comprised some 700 healthy bone marrow donors. All cohort members were sampled while nominally healthy, although unrecorded immune exposures were likely present. The donor tested CMV seropositive, placing the donor among the approximately 290 seropositive members of the cohort. Each donor provided a peripheral blood sample, and peripheral blood mononuclear cells were used for TCR beta sequencing. Genomic DNA was extracted from the blood cell samples with the Qiagen DNeasy Blood Extraction Kit. With respect to this clone: Its antigen is currently not known. There are no base qualities to consult, and no much larger clone falls within one base.

Paper-wide results and their limitations: The cohort was sequenced for TCR beta chains only, and without alpha or paired-chain data the features that could be detected were limited. The authors suggested that the approach could potentially be generalized to other disease states and immunological phenotypes. The classifier was reported to diagnose cytomegalovirus status with high specificity and sensitivity in both the original and validation cohorts. A later genetic analysis associated a missense DCLRE1C variant with V-gene and J-gene trimming of TCR beta chains, and an independent cohort replicated the association. A later analysis associated 16,951 TCR beta sequences with specific HLA alleles at a false discovery rate of 0.05. Some IMGT-functional V segments, including TRBV6-2 and TRBV6-3, could not be distinguished by the 87-base-pair reads and were therefore excluded. According to a later genetic analysis, donors in an Asian-associated ancestry cluster had fewer N-insertions in productive TCRs than the approximately 670-donor mean. CMV serostatus was the only immune exposure information available for the cohort. In the study, about 150 TCR beta chains were listed as associated with cytomegalovirus. Compared with equally common non-associated chains, HLA-associated TCR beta chains in a later analysis were more clonally expanded and had lower generation probabilities. Correlated functional status among segregating V segments might reflect linkage disequilibrium, but an unknown experimental factor could not be ruled out. A group of highly shared sequence variants was considered likely to be a technical artifact of the sequencing pipeline. Because counts were too low, seventeen rarely observed V segments, including chromosome 9 orphons, were excluded from the earlier analysis of 587 of the donors. In vitro tests confirmed that three of the cytomegalovirus-associated TCR beta chains recognize cytomegalovirus antigens. Because some donors lacked HLA typing at each locus, the association tests relied only on the typed subset. In a later analysis, TCR association rates were found to vary across HLA loci, with the most associated TCRs seen for DRB1 alleles and the fewest for HLA-C alleles. A later analysis found that most CMV-associated TCR beta chains appeared HLA-restricted, with HLA associations seemingly driven largely by CMV exposure. When HLA alleles, especially DR and DQ, strongly co-occurred, attributing TCR associations to individual alleles was difficult. A further reported finding was that TCR beta sequences accurately predicted the HLA-A and HLA-B alleles for most subjects in the first cohort. While some public TCRs were present in many individuals, most TCR sequences turned up only very rarely across donors. A later analysis reported that several top co-occurrence clusters appeared linked to parvovirus B19, influenza, CMV and Epstein-Barr virus. In an earlier analysis of more than 500 of the donors, most TCR beta V segments appeared in productive rearrangements about 87% or about 30% of the time, broadly matching IMGT annotations. The presence/absence analyses assumed that sequencing depth was roughly uniform across donors, and that assumption may not be true.

Per the germline V gene, SGHNT is the CDR1 and YENEEA is the CDR2. Trimming removed 4 bases from V and 2 bases from J; the gene matches leave 6 bases unexplained. CDR3 length: 15 amino acids, cysteine to phenylalanine. CDR3 DNA only is kept here, 45 bases in frame from base 1. The TCR comes from a man between 60 and 70 years old in good health and CMV-seropositive. The receptor chain draws on TRBV11-3 and TRBJ2-5, with TRBD1 identical over 8 junction bases. The sequenced sample consisted of PBMCs. The CDR3 has the sequence CASSSNRGAQETQYF. The DNA is as follows: TGTGCCAGCAGCTCTAACAGGGGGGCACAAGAGACCCAGTACTTC.